These 32 T cell receptor beta chains were all obtained from the same sample, sequenced in a study of T-cell reconstitution after alpha-beta-depleted transplantation in children. Preparation of the TCRbeta library was carried out with unique molecular identifiers. Each CDR3 protein is one row after TCRdb ran MiXCR on the PCR reads. The data show roughly 300,000 distinct CDR3 sequences, approximately 10% seen once. The specimen was PBMCs from the stem cell graft donor, collected from the stem cell graft. These receptors were collected from a human donor who donated a stem cell graft to a child with acute lymphoblastic leukemia.

The gene calls are TRBV7-9 and TRBJ1-1; possibly TRBD1 for D (5 bases). Germline CDR1 is SEHNR and CDR2 is FQNEAQ (reference sequence). CDR3 length equals 17 residues. With 6 bases removed from V and 1 base from J, the gap between germline ends came to 21 bases. DNA of the CDR3: TGTGCCAGCAGACCCCCGGACCTAGCAGGGCGGAACACTGAAGCTTTCTTT. This translates into CASRPPDLAGRNTEAFF.

The rearrangement joins TRBV6-2 or TRBV6-3 to TRBJ1-5; D uncertain. Germline CDR1 and CDR2: MNHEY and SVGEGT. The germline V and J ends were trimmed by 4 bases and 3 bases, with 13 bases remaining between them. The CDR3 consists of 15 residues. CDR3 nucleotides: TGTGCCAGCAGTTCCCTAACGAGGAACAATCAGCCCCAGCATTTT. This codes for CASSSLTRNNQPQHF.

This clonotype was observed once. A read error may produce the germline difference seen at one junction end. The rearrangement uses TRBV29-1 and TRBJ1-1; possible D gene TRBD1, 6 bases. Germline V gene data show CDR1 as SQVTM and CDR2 as ANQGSEA. This CDR3 is built from 15 residues. The CDR3 DNA reads TGCAGCGTTCCCCCGCGACAGGAGTCCCACACTGCAGCTTTCTTT. Protein product: CSVPPRQESHTAAFF.

This rearrangement joins TRBV20-1 to TRBJ2-1; 7 positions agree with TRBD2. V shed 3 bases, J shed 10 bases, and the junction held 3 bases outside the gene matches. CDR3 length: 11 residues. The V gene's germline CDR1 is DFQATT and CDR2 SNEGSKA (reference sequence). CDR3 DNA sequence: TGCAGTGCTAGGAGGACTAGGGAGCAGTTCTTC. It is translated as CSARRTREQFF.

On this clonotype itself: Just one base apart from a much larger clone, this may be a read error. The V and J genes are TRBV28 and TRBJ2-5; the D gene is possibly TRBD2 (6 bases). The CDR3 runs to 16 residues. Trimming pared 1 base from V and 5 bases from J, leaving 17 bases between. Germline lookup yields CDR1 MDHEN and CDR2 SYDVKM. The CDR3, as DNA: TGTGCCAGCAGTTTATCAACCCCCGGGAGTCCGGAGACCCAGTACTTC. Translation: CASSLSTPGSPETQYF.

This clonotype was counted a few times. The V call is TRBV5-1, the J call TRBJ2-7; 8 bases line up with TRBD2. The junction had 11 bases not matched to a gene; V was cut back by 0 bases and J by 3 bases. The CDR3 length is 17 residues. The germline CDR1 and CDR2 sequences are SGHRS and YFSETQ. CDR3 bases: TGCGCCAGCAGCTTGGCTTCTGGACGGGAGGGCATCTACGAGCAGTACTTC. Translation gives CASSLASGREGIYEQYF.

The chain links TRBV20-1 to TRBJ1-4; D gene ambiguous. Per the germline V gene, CDR1 is DFQATT and CDR2 is SNEGSKA (reference sequence). The CDR3 sequence is 13 residues long. V was shortened by 7 bases and J by 6 bases, with 15 bases between the two germline ends. CDR3 in amino acids: CSVKTGVDEKLFF. In DNA, the CDR3 is TGCAGTGTCAAGACTGGGGTGGATGAAAAACTGTTTTTT.

This clonotype turned up a few times. The chain is built from TRBV5-1 and TRBJ2-3; no definite D call. This CDR3 spans 14 amino acids. The V gene lost 0 bases and the J gene lost 2 bases, with 7 bases spanning the gap. CDR1 is SGHRS, CDR2 YFSETQ, per germline. The CDR3 region is CASSLDSPTDTQYF. The CDR3 nucleotides are TGCGCCAGCAGCTTGGACAGCCCCACAGATACGCAGTATTTT.

The CDR3 region has the DNA TGTGCCAGCTCACCAGAGGACAGGGCTCTAATTAATGAGCAGTACTTC. Protein: CASSPEDRALINEQYF. V and J are TRBV18 and TRBJ2-7; 8 bases align to TRBD1. CDR3 length: 16 amino acids. CDR1 is KGHSH, CDR2 LQKENI, per germline. J lost 7 bases, V lost 2 bases, and 13 bases had no gene match.

This clonotype was seen a few times. This rearrangement joins TRBV2 to TRBJ2-7; D unresolved. The ends were cut back, 0 bases at V and 3 bases at J, with 12 bases in the middle. Germline CDR1 is SNHLY and CDR2 is FYNNEI. The CDR3 has 15 amino acids. CDR3 in amino acids: CASSEAGLHDYEQYF. CDR3 in DNA: TGTGCCAGCAGTGAAGCTGGCCTTCACGACTACGAGCAGTACTTC.

The chain has TRBV28 and TRBJ2-5; a weak D match, TRBD1 (6 bases). The CDR3 has 13 residues. V lost 5 bases, J lost 5 bases, and 12 bases lay in between. Germline assignment: CDR1 MDHEN and CDR2 SYDVKM. The CDR3 region has the DNA TGTGCCAGCAGTCCAGGGGCCGGGGAGACCCAGTACTTC. It codes for CASSPGAGETQYF.

This chain uses TRBV2 with TRBJ2-2; 10 bases fit TRBD2. Trimming took 0 bases from V and 7 from J; bases not matched to a gene: 5. CDR3 size: 16 residues. CDR1 SNHLY and CDR2 FYNNEI come from the germline V gene. The chain's CDR3 is CASSEAPSGSGGELFF. The CDR3 DNA follows: TGTGCCAGCAGTGAAGCGCCTAGCGGGAGCGGCGGGGAGCTGTTTTTT.

The rearrangement links TRBV5-4 to TRBJ2-1; the match to TRBD2 covers 9 bases. CDR1 and CDR2 (germline): SGHNT, YYREEE (reference sequence). The CDR3 spans 15 residues. V was clipped by 0 bases and J by 9 bases; unmatched bases: 7. The CDR3 loop is CASSLELAGVGEQFF. The CDR3 nucleotides are TGTGCCAGCAGCTTGGAATTAGCGGGAGTTGGTGAGCAGTTCTTC.

This clonotype occurred a few times. The V gene is TRBV4-2, the J gene TRBJ2-2, with 11 bases identical to TRBD2. V gave up 9 bases and J gave up 0 bases; unmatched junction bases: 12. The CDR3 has 18 residues. CDR1 is LGHNA and CDR2 is YNFKEQ in the germline V gene. CDR3 residues: CARRGTTSGTANTGELFF. The CDR3 bases are TGTGCCAGAAGAGGTACGACTAGCGGGACTGCGAACACCGGGGAGCTGTTTTTT.

This clonotype was seen at least ten times. The chain joins TRBV6-2 or TRBV6-3 to TRBJ2-7; 8 bases agree with TRBD2. The CDR3 covers 15 residues. Germline CDR1 MNHEY, CDR2 SVGEGT. J lost 5 bases, V lost 4 bases, and 10 bases had no gene match. CDR3 amino acids: CASSSRGLGIDEQYF. CDR3 bases: TGTGCCAGCAGTTCGAGGGGACTAGGAATCGACGAGCAGTACTTC.

This clonotype was detected a few times. The chain has TRBV7-2 and TRBJ2-7; 7 bases fit TRBD2. CDR3 length: 14 amino acids. The J segment lost 3 bases and the V segment lost 5 bases, leaving 7 bases of the junction unmatched. CDR1 SGHTA and CDR2 FQGNSA come from the germline V gene. This chain's CDR3 is CASSEGLLIYEQYF. The CDR3, as DNA: TGTGCCAGCAGCGAGGGACTACTCATCTACGAGCAGTACTTC. The variable domain in full, completed from reference TRBV7-2 and TRBJ2-7, reads GAGVSQSPSNKVTEKGKDVELRCDPISGHTALYWYRQSLGQGLEFLIYFQGNSAPDKSGLPSDRFSAERTGGSVSTLTIQRTQQEDSAVYLCASSEGLLIYEQYFGPGTRLTVT.

Only a few counts were recorded for this clonotype. This rearrangement joins TRBV9 to TRBJ2-3; TRBD2 matches 10 bases. V lost 3 bases to trimming and J lost 5 bases; unmatched junction nucleotides: 9. Germline values: CDR1 SGDLS, CDR2 YYNGEE. This CDR3 contains 16 residues. This CDR3 reads CASSAGLATHGDTQYF. The CDR3 nucleotides are TGTGCCAGCAGCGCGGGACTAGCGACACATGGAGATACGCAGTATTTT.

J is TRBJ2-3 and V is TRBV2; 9 bases agree with TRBD2. Germline trimming cut 10 bases from V and 7 bases from J; bases unmatched to any gene: 15. From germline, CDR1 is SNHLY and CDR2 FYNNEI. The CDR3 has 15 residues. This chain's CDR3 is CANLGTTSGLYTQYF. The DNA of the CDR3 is TGTGCCAACCTCGGTACTACTAGCGGGCTCTATACGCAGTATTTT.

The chain recombines TRBV9 with TRBJ2-1, with 9 bases identical to TRBD1. With V trimmed by 7 bases and J by 3 bases, 11 bases remained unmatched. The germline CDR1 and CDR2 sequences are SGDLS and YYNGEE. CDR3 length: 16 amino acids. In DNA form, the CDR3 reads TGTGCCAGCGGATTGGGACAGGGTATAGTCTACAATGAGCAGTTCTTC. Its translation: CASGLGQGIVYNEQFF.

This clonotype appeared a few times. CDR3 nucleotide sequence: TGTGCCAGCAGTTTAGCGTACGGGACAGGGCTCAATCAGCCCCAGCATTTT. Its translation is CASSLAYGTGLNQPQHF. This chain connects TRBV12-3 or TRBV12-4 to TRBJ1-5, with 9 bases matching TRBD1. With V trimmed by 0 bases and J by 3 bases, 6 bases remained unmatched. There are 17 residues in the CDR3.

This chain connects TRBV12-3 or TRBV12-4 to TRBJ1-5; no reliable D call. V lost 2 bases, J lost 11 bases, and 10 bases lay in between. The CDR3 length is 12 residues. The CDR3 nucleotides are TGTGCCAGCAGTTTAACCGGAGATACCCAGCATTTT. It encodes CASSLTGDTQHF.

This clonotype was observed at least ten times. The chain links TRBV28 to TRBJ1-1; D is undetermined. This CDR3 has 12 residues. With 6 bases removed from V and 5 bases from J, the gap between germline ends came to 10 bases. Germline-derived CDR1 and CDR2 are MDHEN and SYDVKM. The CDR3: CASSPFGTEAFF. CDR3 DNA sequence: TGTGCCAGCAGCCCGTTCGGGACTGAAGCTTTCTTT.

This chain links TRBV5-1 with TRBJ2-7; 11 bases are a match to TRBD2. The trim removed 8 bases at V and 6 bases at J, leaving 19 bases unmatched. This CDR3 has 17 amino acids. Germline assignment: CDR1 SGHRS and CDR2 YFSETQ. This CDR3 reads CASSRGRELAGVGEQYF. The CDR3 DNA follows: TGCGCCAGTTCCCGCGGCAGGGAACTAGCGGGAGTCGGCGAGCAGTACTTC.

DNA of the CDR3: TGCAGTGCTGACTGTAGCGGGAGAGTTGTAGATACGCAGTATTTT. It specifies CSADCSGRVVDTQYF. This chain uses TRBV20-1 with TRBJ2-3; 9 nucleotides align to TRBD2. The CDR3 totals 15 residues. The V segment lost 5 bases and the J segment 5 bases; nucleotides outside the gene matches: 11. Germline lookup yields CDR1 DFQATT and CDR2 SNEGSKA (reference sequence).

The chain combines TRBV9 with TRBJ2-6; D call uncertain. CDR1 is SGDLS, CDR2 YYNGEE, per germline. This CDR3 region has 13 residues. Trimming left V 3 bases short and J 0 bases short, with 1 base between. CDR3 bases: TGTGCCAGCAGCGCCTCTGGGGCCAACGTCCTGACTTTC. It yields the protein CASSASGANVLTF.

This clonotype was counted at least ten times. The rearrangement links TRBV5-5 to TRBJ2-7, with D possibly called TRBD1 or TRBD2 (5 bases each). The CDR3 runs to 13 residues. V was cut by 4 bases and J by 8 bases, with 16 bases left in between. Germline assignment: CDR1 SGHKS and CDR2 YYEKEE (reference sequence). The CDR3 reads CASSGTDLSKQYF. CDR3 DNA: TGTGCCAGCAGCGGGACCGATCTCTCGAAGCAGTACTTC. The full variable domain, rest sourced from reference TRBV5-5 and TRBJ2-7, is DAGVTQSPTHLIKTRGQQVTLRCSPISGHKSVSWYQQVLGQGPQFIFQYYEKEERGRGNFPDRFSARQFPNYSSELNVNALLLGDSALYLCASSGTDLSKQYFGPGTRLTVT.

The chain links TRBV15 to TRBJ2-3; tentatively, D is TRBD1 or TRBD2 (5 bases each). Germline V gene lookup returns CDR1 LNHNV and CDR2 YYDKDF (reference sequence). This CDR3 region has 14 residues. Trimming pared 1 base from V and 1 base from J, leaving 6 bases between. CDR3 nucleotide sequence: TGTGCCACCAGCAGAGGAGGGGGCACAGATACGCAGTATTTT. Translation gives CATSRGGGTDTQYF.

Only a few counts were recorded for this clonotype. This chain links TRBV28 with TRBJ2-2; D possibly uses TRBD1 or TRBD2 (5 bases each). V lost 6 bases and J 4 bases, leaving 15 bases between the germline ends. Germline V gene data show CDR1 as MDHEN and CDR2 as SYDVKM. CDR3 size: 15 residues. The CDR3 here is CASSLRGATTGELFF. The CDR3 bases are TGTGCCAGCAGCCTCCGAGGGGCGACCACCGGGGAGCTGTTTTTT.

The chain is built from TRBV7-9 and TRBJ2-7; possible D gene TRBD1, 6 bases. Per germline, CDR1 SEHNR and CDR2 FQNEAQ (reference sequence). This CDR3 is 16 amino acids long. V dropped 6 bases and J dropped 4 bases, with 22 bases sitting between them. The CDR3 protein is CASSFAGTPTQYEQYF. DNA for the CDR3: TGTGCCAGCAGTTTTGCCGGGACACCGACCCAGTACGAGCAGTACTTC.

V and J are TRBV20-1 and TRBJ1-4, with 7 bases aligning to TRBD1. This CDR3 spans 15 amino acids. Germline lookup yields CDR1 DFQATT and CDR2 SNEGSKA (reference sequence). V trimming: 5 bases; J trimming: 5 bases; junction bases outside the gene matches: 11. The CDR3 DNA sequence: TGCAGTGCTTCCCCCCGAGACAGGGTAAATGAAAAACTGTTTTTT. Amino acid sequence: CSASPRDRVNEKLFF.

The chain has TRBV7-2 and TRBJ2-3; D gene ambiguous. Trimming stripped 5 bases from V and 0 bases from J, with 12 bases between. Germline CDR1 reads SGHTA; CDR2 reads FQGNSA. The CDR3 covers 15 residues. For the CDR3, the DNA is TGTGCCAGCAGCCCGATTGGAACTAGCACAGATACGCAGTATTTT. As protein: CASSPIGTSTDTQYF. Together with reference TRBV7-2 and TRBJ2-3, the CDR3 gives the full variable domain: GAGVSQSPSNKVTEKGKDVELRCDPISGHTALYWYRQSLGQGLEFLIYFQGNSAPDKSGLPSDRFSAERTGGSVSTLTIQRTQQEDSAVYLCASSPIGTSTDTQYFGPGTRLTVL.

V usage is TRBV7-2 and J usage is TRBJ1-4; D possibly corresponds to TRBD1 (5 bases). The CDR3 has 15 amino acids. Trimming removed 5 bases at V and 8 bases at J, with 18 bases between. Germline V gives CDR1 SGHTA, CDR2 FQGNSA. The DNA of the CDR3 is TGTGCCAGCAGCCTAGGGCTGCCCGGGGGGGAAAAACTGTTTTTT. Translating it yields CASSLGLPGGEKLFF.